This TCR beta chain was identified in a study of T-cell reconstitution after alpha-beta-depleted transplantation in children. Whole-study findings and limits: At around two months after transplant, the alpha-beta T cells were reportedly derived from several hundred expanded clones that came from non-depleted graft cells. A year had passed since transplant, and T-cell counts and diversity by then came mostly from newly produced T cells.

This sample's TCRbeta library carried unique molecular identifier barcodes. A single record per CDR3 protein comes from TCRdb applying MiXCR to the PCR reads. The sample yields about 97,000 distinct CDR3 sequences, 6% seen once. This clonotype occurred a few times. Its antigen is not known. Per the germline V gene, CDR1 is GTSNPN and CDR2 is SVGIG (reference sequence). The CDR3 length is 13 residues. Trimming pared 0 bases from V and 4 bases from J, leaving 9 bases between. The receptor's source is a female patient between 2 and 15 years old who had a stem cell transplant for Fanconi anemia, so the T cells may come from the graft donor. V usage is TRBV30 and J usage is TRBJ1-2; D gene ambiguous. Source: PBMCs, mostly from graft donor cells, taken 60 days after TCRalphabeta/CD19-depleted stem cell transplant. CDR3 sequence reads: CAWSVGSPYGYTF. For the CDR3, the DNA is TGTGCCTGGAGTGTTGGCAGCCCCTATGGCTACACCTTC.